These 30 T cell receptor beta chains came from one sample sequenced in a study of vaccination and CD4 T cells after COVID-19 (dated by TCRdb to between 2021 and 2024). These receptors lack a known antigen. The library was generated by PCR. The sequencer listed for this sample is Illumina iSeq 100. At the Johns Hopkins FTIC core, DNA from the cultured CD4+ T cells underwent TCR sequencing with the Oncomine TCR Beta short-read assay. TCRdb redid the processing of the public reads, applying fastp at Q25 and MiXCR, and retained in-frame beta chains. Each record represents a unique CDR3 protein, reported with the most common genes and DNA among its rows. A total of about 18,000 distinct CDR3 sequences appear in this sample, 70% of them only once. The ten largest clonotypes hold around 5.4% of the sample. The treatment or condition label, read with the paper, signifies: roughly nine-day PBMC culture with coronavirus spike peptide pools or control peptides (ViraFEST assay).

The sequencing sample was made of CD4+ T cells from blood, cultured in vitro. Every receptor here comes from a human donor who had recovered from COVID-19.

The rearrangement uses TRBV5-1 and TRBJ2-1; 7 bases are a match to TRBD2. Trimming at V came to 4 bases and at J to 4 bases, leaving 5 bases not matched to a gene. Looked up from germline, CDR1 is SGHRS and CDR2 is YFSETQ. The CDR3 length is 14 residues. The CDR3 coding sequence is TGCGCCAGCAGCACTGGAGCGGGGTACAATGAGCAGTTCTTC. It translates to CASSTGAGYNEQFF.

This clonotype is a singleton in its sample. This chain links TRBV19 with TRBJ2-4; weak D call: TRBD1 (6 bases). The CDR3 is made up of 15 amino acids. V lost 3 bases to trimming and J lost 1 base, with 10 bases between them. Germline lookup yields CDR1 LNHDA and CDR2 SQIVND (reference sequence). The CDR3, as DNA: TGTGCCAGTAGTATTAGGGGGTCGGCCAAAAACATTCAGTACTTC. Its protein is CASSIRGSAKNIQYF.

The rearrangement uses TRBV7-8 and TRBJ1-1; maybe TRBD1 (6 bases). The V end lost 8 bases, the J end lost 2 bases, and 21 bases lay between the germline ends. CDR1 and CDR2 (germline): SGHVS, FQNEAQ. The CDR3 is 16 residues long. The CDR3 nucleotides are TGTGCCAGCGGGAAACGGGACACCTTATTAAACACTGAAGCTTTCTTT. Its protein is CASGKRDTLLNTEAFF.

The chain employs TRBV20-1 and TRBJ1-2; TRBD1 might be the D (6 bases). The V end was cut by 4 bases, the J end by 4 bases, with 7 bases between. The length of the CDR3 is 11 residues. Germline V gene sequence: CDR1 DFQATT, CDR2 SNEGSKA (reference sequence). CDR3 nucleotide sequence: TGCAGTGCTACAGGGGCCTATGGCTACACCTTC. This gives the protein CSATGAYGYTF.

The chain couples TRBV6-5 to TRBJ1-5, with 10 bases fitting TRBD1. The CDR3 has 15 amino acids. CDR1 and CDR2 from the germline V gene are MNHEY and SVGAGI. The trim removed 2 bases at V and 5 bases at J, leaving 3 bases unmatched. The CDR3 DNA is TGTGCCAGCAGTTACGGGGGGACAGGGGATCAGCCCCAGCATTTT. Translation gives CASSYGGTGDQPQHF.

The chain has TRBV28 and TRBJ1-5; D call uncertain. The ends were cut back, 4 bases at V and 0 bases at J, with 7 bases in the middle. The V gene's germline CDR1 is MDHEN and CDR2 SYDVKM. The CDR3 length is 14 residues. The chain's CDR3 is CASSYGGSNQPQHF. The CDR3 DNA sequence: TGTGCCAGCAGTTATGGAGGTAGCAATCAGCCCCAGCATTTT.

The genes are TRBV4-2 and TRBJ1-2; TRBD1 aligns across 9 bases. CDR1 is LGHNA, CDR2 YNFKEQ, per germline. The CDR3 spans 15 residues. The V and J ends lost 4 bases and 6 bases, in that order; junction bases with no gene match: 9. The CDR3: CASSPRDRAQNGYTF. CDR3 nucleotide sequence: TGTGCCAGCAGCCCCCGGGACAGGGCTCAGAATGGCTACACCTTC.

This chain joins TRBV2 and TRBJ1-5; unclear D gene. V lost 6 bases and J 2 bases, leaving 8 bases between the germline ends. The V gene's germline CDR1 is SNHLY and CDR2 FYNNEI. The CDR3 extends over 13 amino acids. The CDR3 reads CASSWVGNQPQHF. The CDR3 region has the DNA TGTGCCAGCAGCTGGGTGGGCAATCAGCCCCAGCATTTT.

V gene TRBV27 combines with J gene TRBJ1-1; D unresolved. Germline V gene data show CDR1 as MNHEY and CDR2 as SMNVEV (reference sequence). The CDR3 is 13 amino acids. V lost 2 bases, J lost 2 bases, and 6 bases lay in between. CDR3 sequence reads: CASSLRGNTEAFF. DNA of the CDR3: TGTGCCAGCAGTTTACGGGGTAACACTGAAGCTTTCTTT.

As DNA, the CDR3 is TGTGCCACCAGTGACCCGACAGGGGACGAGAATCAGCCCCAGCATTTT. This gives the protein CATSDPTGDENQPQHF. This chain links TRBV24-1 with TRBJ1-5; TRBD1 matches at 8 bases. This CDR3 has 16 amino acids. V was pared by 4 bases and J by 4 bases, with 8 bases of the junction left unmatched. Germline V gene lookup returns CDR1 KGHDR and CDR2 SFDVKD.

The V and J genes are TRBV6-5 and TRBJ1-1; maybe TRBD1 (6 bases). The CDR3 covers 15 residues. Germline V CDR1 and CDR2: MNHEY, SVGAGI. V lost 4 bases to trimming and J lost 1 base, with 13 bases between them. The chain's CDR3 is CASSFKGHKNTEAFF. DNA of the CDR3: TGTGCCAGCAGTTTTAAGGGACATAAGAACACTGAAGCTTTCTTT.

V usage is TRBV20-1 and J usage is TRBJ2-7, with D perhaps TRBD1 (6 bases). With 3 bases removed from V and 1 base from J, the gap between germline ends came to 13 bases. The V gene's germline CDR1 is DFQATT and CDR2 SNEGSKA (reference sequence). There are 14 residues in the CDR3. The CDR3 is CSASPRGTSYEQYF. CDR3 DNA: TGCAGTGCTAGCCCCAGGGGAACGTCCTACGAGCAGTACTTC.

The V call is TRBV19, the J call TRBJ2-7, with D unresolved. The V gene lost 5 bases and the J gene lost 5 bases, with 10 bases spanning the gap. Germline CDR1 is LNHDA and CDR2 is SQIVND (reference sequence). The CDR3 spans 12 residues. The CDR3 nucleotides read TGTGCCAGTAGTGCGATTCGGGACGAGCAGTACTTC. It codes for CASSAIRDEQYF.

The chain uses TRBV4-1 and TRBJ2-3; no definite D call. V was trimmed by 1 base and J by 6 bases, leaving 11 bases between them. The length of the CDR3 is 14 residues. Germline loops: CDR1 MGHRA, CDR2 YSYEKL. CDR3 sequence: CASSQGLVIDTQYF. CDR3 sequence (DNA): TGCGCCAGCAGCCAAGGGCTAGTGATTGATACGCAGTATTTT.

CDR3 residues: CSATGNDYGYTF. For the CDR3, the DNA is TGCAGCGCCACCGGGAACGACTATGGCTACACCTTC. V gene TRBV29-1 combines with J gene TRBJ1-2; D not resolved. Trimming cost V 7 bases and J 3 bases, with 12 bases left between them. The germline V gene encodes CDR1 SQVTM and CDR2 ANQGSEA. CDR3 length: 12 residues.

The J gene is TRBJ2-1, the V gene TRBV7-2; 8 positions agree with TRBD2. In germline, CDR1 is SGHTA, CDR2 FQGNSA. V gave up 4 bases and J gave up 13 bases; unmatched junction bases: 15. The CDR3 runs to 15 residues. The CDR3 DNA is TGTGCCAGCAGCTCCCCGGGACTAGTGGGGGGGACCCAGTTCTTC. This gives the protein CASSSPGLVGGTQFF.

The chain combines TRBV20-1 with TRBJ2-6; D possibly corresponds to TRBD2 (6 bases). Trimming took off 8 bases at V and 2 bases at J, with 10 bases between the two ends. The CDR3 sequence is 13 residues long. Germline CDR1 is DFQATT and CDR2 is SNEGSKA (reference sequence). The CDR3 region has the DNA TGCAGTACCGGGGAGGCTGGGGCCAACGTCCTGACTTTC. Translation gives CSTGEAGANVLTF.

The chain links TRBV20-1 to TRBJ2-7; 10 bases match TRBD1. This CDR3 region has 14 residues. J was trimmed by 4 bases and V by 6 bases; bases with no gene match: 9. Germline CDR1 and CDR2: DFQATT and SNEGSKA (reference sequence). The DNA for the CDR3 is TGCAGTGCGACCGCGGGACAGGGGTGGTACGAGCAGTACTTC. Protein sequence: CSATAGQGWYEQYF.

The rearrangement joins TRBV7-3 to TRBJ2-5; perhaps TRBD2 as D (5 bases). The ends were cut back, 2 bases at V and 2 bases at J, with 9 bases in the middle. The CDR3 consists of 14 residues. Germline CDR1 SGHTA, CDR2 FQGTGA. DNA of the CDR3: TGTGCCAGCAGCTTAGCGGGCGGACAAGAGACCCAGTACTTC. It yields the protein CASSLAGGQETQYF.

The DNA for the CDR3 is TGTGCCAGCAAGGCATCCGGCGGAAAACTGTTTTTT. Translating it yields CASKASGGKLFF. V and J are TRBV28 and TRBJ1-4; D is unresolved. V was cut by 7 bases and J by 10 bases, with 13 bases left in between. Germline loops: CDR1 MDHEN, CDR2 SYDVKM. The CDR3 has 12 residues.

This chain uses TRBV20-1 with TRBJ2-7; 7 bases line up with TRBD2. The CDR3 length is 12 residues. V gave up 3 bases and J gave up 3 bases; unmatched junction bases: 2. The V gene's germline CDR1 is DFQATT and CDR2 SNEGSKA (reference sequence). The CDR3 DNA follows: TGCAGTGCTAGGGGACTACGCTACGAGCAGTACTTC. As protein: CSARGLRYEQYF.

The CDR3: CASSDHPTGGAFF. DNA of the CDR3: TGTGCCAGCAGTGACCATCCCACAGGGGGAGCTTTCTTT. The rearrangement uses TRBV6-4 and TRBJ1-1; 8 bases line up with TRBD1. The V gene's germline CDR1 is MRHNA and CDR2 SNTAGT. This CDR3 region has 13 residues. V lost 2 bases, J lost 10 bases, and 6 bases stayed unmatched.

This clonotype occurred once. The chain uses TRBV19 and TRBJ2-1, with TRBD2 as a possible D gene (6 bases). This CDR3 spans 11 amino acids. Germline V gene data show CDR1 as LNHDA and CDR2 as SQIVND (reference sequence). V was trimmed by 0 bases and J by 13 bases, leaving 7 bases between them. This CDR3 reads CASSIEGTQFF. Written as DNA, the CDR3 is TGTGCCAGTAGTATAGAAGGGACTCAGTTCTTC.

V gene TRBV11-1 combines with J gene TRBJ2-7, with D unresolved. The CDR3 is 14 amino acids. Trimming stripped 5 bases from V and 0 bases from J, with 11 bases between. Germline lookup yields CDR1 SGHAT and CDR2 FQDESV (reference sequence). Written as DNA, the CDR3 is TGTGCCAGCAGCATCGGAGCAAGCTCCTACGAGCAGTACTTC. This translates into CASSIGASSYEQYF.

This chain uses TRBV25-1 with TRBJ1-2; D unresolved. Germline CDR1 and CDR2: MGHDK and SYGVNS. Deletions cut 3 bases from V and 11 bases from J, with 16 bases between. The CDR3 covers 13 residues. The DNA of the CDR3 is TGTGCCAGCAGTGAGACCGGCAGTCCGGGGTACACCTTC. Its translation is CASSETGSPGYTF.

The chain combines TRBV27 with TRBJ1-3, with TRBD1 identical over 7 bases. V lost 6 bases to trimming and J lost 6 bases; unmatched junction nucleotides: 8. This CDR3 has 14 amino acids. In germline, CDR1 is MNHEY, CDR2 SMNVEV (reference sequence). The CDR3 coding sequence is TGTGCCAGCAGCCCCAGGGGGGGGCCAAACACCATATATTTT. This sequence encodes CASSPRGGPNTIYF.

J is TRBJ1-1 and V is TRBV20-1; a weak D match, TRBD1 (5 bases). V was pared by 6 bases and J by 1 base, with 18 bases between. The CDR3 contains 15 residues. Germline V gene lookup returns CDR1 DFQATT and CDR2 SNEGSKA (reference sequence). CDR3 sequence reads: CSAPTFRATNTEAFF. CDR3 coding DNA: TGCAGTGCCCCCACGTTCAGGGCAACGAACACTGAAGCTTTCTTT.

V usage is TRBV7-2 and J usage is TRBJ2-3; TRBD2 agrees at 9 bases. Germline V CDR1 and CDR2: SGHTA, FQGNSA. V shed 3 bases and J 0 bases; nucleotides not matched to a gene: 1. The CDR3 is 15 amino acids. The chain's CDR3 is CASSFTSGSTDTQYF. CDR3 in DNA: TGTGCCAGCAGCTTTACTAGCGGGAGCACAGATACGCAGTATTTT.

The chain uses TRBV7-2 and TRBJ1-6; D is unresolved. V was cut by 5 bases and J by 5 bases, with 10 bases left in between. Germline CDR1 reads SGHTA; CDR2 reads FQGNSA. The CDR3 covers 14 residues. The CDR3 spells CASSGRAHNSPLHF. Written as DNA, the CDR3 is TGTGCCAGCAGCGGTAGGGCACATAATTCACCCCTCCACTTT.

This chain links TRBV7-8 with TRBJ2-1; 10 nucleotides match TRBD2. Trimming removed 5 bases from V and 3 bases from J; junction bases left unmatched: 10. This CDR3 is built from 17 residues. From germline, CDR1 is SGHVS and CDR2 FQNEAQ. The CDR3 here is CASSPSPSGSLYNEQFF. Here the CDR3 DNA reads TGTGCCAGCAGCCCCTCTCCTAGCGGGAGTCTCTACAATGAGCAGTTCTTC.